The TCR beta chain described here comes from a study of T cells after posttransplantation cyclophosphamide. Findings of the study overall: Blood and skin or GI T cell repertoires showed limited TRB overlap. Donor-recipient repertoire similarity was low at 1-2 months, rising over year one. Recipient CMV seropositivity and CMV reactivation strongly tracked TRB clonality.

A marrow graft followed busulfan-fludarabine conditioning, with cyclophosphamide on days +3 and +4. This CDR3 spans 13 amino acids. Trimming shortened V by 2 bases and J by 7 bases, and 11 bases separated the two germline ends. Germline CDR1 reads MNHEY; CDR2 reads SVGAGI. Sequenced by immunoSEQ multiplex PCR; TCRdb stores in-frame clones only, minus some. The data show 7,500 to 9,500 clones, with none appearing a single time. In this sample, this clone turned up a few times. The target antigen is unknown. The input for sequencing was PBMCs, taken after an allogeneic stem cell transplant with post-transplant cyclophosphamide. The rearrangement links TRBV6-5 to TRBJ1-1; D ambiguous. The sequence was collected from a young adult male patient who received an allogeneic stem cell transplant from an unrelated donor, was CMV-positive, and had acute and chronic GVHD. Some T cells may arise from the graft donor. CDR3: CASSYSPAREAFF. DNA of the CDR3: TGTGCCAGCAGTTACAGCCCCGCTCGTGAAGCTTTCTTT.